These 25 T cell receptor beta chains were all obtained from the same sample, sequenced in a study of identical twins. MiXCR, applied by TCRdb to the 5' RACE reads, yields one record per CDR3 protein. Counted here are 400,000 to 500,000 distinct CDR3 sequences, 15% to 20% occurring once; the ten biggest clones make up 9.5% to 15%. Sequenced sample: naive T cells sorted from blood. The receptor set was obtained from a man aged 50 to 59 in good health.

This clonotype was seen ten or more times. The chain couples TRBV20-1 to TRBJ2-7; 8 bases are shared with TRBD2. Germline V CDR1 and CDR2: DFQATT, SNEGSKA (reference sequence). V was pared by 6 bases and J by 2 bases, with 15 bases of the junction left unmatched. This CDR3 is built from 16 residues. Here the CDR3 reads CSAVDVAGQSTYEQYF. The CDR3 bases are TGCAGTGCCGTAGATGTAGCGGGACAAAGTACCTACGAGCAGTACTTC.

Regarding this clonotype: A read error may be the cause here, since a much bigger clone is one base away. This chain connects TRBV20-1 to TRBJ1-2; D is undetermined. The CDR3 has 13 amino acids. Per the germline V gene, CDR1 is DFQATT and CDR2 is SNEGSKA (reference sequence). The CDR3 protein is CSARDQTRYGSTF. CDR3 in DNA: TGCAGTGCTAGAGACCAAACTCGCTATGGCTCCACCTTC.

V is TRBV20-1 and J is TRBJ2-5, with 8 bases identical to TRBD2. V was clipped by 1 base and J by 10 bases; unmatched bases: 5. The CDR3 runs to 12 residues. CDR1 and CDR2 from the germline V gene are DFQATT and SNEGSKA (reference sequence). CDR3 residues: CSARGPGGGQYF. CDR3 in DNA: TGCAGTGCTAGAGGCCCGGGGGGGGGCCAGTACTTC.

This clonotype was observed a few times. The chain recombines TRBV10-3 with TRBJ2-1; 8 bases match TRBD2. This CDR3 has 15 residues. Germline values: CDR1 ENHRY, CDR2 SYGVKD. The ends lost 2 bases at V and 2 bases at J; junction bases unmatched: 2. CDR3 DNA: TGTGCCATCAGTGAGGTTAGCGGGACCTACAATGAGCAGTTCTTC. Encoded protein: CAISEVSGTYNEQFF.

The chain joins TRBV2 to TRBJ2-1; possible D gene TRBD1, 6 bases. Germline values: CDR1 SNHLY, CDR2 FYNNEI. V was trimmed by 7 bases and J by 3 bases, leaving 13 bases between them. The CDR3 is made up of 14 amino acids. This chain's CDR3 is CASNTGIGYNEQFF. The CDR3 DNA follows: TGTGCCAGCAATACAGGGATTGGCTACAATGAGCAGTTCTTC.

As concerns this clonotype: A much larger clone differs from this one at a single base, so this may be a read error. The V gene is TRBV5-1, the J gene TRBJ2-2; the D is unclear. CDR3 length: 15 amino acids. In germline, CDR1 is SGHRS, CDR2 YFSETQ. CDR3 in DNA: TGCGCCAGCACCCAATTAGCTGATAACAACGGGGAGCTGTTTTTT. Residues: CASTQLADNNGELFF.

The chain has TRBV12-3 or TRBV12-4 and TRBJ1-4; 7 bases are a match to TRBD1. CDR3 length equals 15 residues. Trimming at V came to 4 bases and at J to 5 bases, leaving 7 bases not matched to a gene. The CDR3 sequence is CASSWAGGTNEKLFF. In DNA form, the CDR3 reads TGTGCCAGCAGTTGGGCAGGGGGGACGAATGAAAAACTGTTTTTT.

The V call is TRBV23-1, the J call TRBJ2-5; 7 bases are shared with TRBD1. TRBV23-1 falls under the ORF class, with uncertain function. The CDR3 has 16 amino acids. After removal of 4 bases from V and 3 bases from J, the junction contained 11 bases not matched to a gene. The CDR3 sequence is CASSPQGQWGKETQYF. CDR3 coding DNA: TGCGCCAGCAGTCCACAGGGACAGTGGGGGAAAGAGACCCAGTACTTC.

V usage is TRBV7-3 and J usage is TRBJ2-1; 11 positions agree with TRBD2. This CDR3 spans 14 amino acids. The trim removed 5 bases at V and 8 bases at J, leaving 5 bases unmatched. CDR1 and CDR2 from the germline V gene are SGHTA and FQGTGA. The CDR3 nucleotides read TGTGCCAGCAGCCGAACTAGCGGGAGCTATGAGCAGTTCTTC. It codes for CASSRTSGSYEQFF.

This clonotype was recorded many times. This chain joins TRBV29-1 and TRBJ2-7, with 11 positions matching TRBD1. J lost 6 bases, V lost 6 bases, and 1 base had no gene match. CDR3 length: 11 residues. Germline CDR1 is SQVTM and CDR2 is ANQGSEA. CDR3 in DNA: TGCAGCGTGGGACAGGGGGGCGAGCAGTACTTC. Its protein is CSVGQGGEQYF.

This clonotype was seen at least ten times. The rearrangement links TRBV15 to TRBJ2-3; a possible D gene is TRBD2 (7 bases). The length of the CDR3 is 16 residues. Germline lookup yields CDR1 LNHNV and CDR2 YYDKDF (reference sequence). The V and J ends lost 5 bases and 4 bases respectively, with 19 bases between them. The CDR3 sequence: CATSAEGGGSSDTQYF. CDR3 nucleotide sequence: TGTGCCACCAGCGCGGAGGGGGGCGGGAGTTCAGATACGCAGTATTTT.

A few counts support this clonotype. The CDR3 DNA reads as TGTGCCAGCAGCTTATTTGGTAGCGGGGCCAGCACAGATACGCAGTATTTT. This sequence encodes CASSLFGSGASTDTQYF. The chain links TRBV7-2 to TRBJ2-3; 8 bases line up with TRBD2. V shed 2 bases and J 0 bases; nucleotides not matched to a gene: 7. Germline V gene lookup returns CDR1 SGHTA and CDR2 FQGNSA. This CDR3 contains 17 residues.

Ten or more counts support this clonotype. This sequence joins TRBV12-3 or TRBV12-4 and TRBJ2-1, with D possibly TRBD2 on 5 matching bases. V lost 2 bases and J lost 6, with 5 bases in between. The CDR3 consists of 12 residues. The CDR3, as DNA: TGTGCCAGCAGTTTACGGGGCAATGAGCAGTTCTTC. Encoded protein: CASSLRGNEQFF.

This clonotype was recorded at least ten times. The chain couples TRBV25-1 to TRBJ2-7; no clear D gene. The CDR3 runs to 14 residues. Germline CDR1 MGHDK, CDR2 SYGVNS. The ends were cut back, 4 bases at V and 5 bases at J, with 15 bases in the middle. CDR3 in amino acids: CASSGKSWVDEQYF. For the CDR3, the DNA is TGTGCCAGCAGTGGGAAGAGCTGGGTAGACGAGCAGTACTTC.

The sample holds a few counts of this clonotype. This chain connects TRBV4-2 to TRBJ2-1; 12 nucleotides agree with TRBD2. In germline, CDR1 is LGHNA, CDR2 YNFKEQ. This CDR3 is built from 15 residues. V trimming: 5 bases; J trimming: 7 bases; junction bases outside the gene matches: 6. Here the CDR3 reads CASSTWTSGVNEQFF. The CDR3 region has the DNA TGTGCCAGCAGCACCTGGACTAGCGGGGTTAATGAGCAGTTCTTC.

This chain links TRBV10-3 with TRBJ2-7, with 7 bases that match TRBD1. Unmatched junction bases numbered 9, after V lost 3 bases and J lost 4 bases. CDR1 is ENHRY, CDR2 SYGVKD, per germline. The CDR3 loop spans 15 amino acids. The CDR3 reads CAISEDRDREYEQYF. The CDR3 region has the DNA TGTGCCATCAGTGAAGACCGGGACAGAGAATACGAGCAGTACTTC.

This chain uses TRBV5-1 with TRBJ2-3; no definite D call. The ends were cut back, 5 bases at V and 4 bases at J, with 11 bases in the middle. The CDR3 sequence is 13 residues long. Germline CDR1 SGHRS, CDR2 YFSETQ. DNA of the CDR3: TGCGCCAGCAGGGGGATCCGAGCAGATACGCAGTATTTT. It translates to CASRGIRADTQYF.

J is TRBJ2-7 and V is TRBV10-3; D remains unclear. Trimming stripped 0 bases from V and 2 bases from J, with 2 bases between. The CDR3 is 12 amino acids. From germline, CDR1 is ENHRY and CDR2 SYGVKD. CDR3 nucleotide sequence: TGTGCCATCAGTGAGTCCCCCTACGAGCAGTACTTC. Translating gives CAISESPYEQYF.

The chain couples TRBV5-1 to TRBJ2-7, with TRBD2 matching 9 bases. Losses at the gene ends were 7 bases for V and 5 bases for J; bases not matched to a gene: 10. CDR1 SGHRS and CDR2 YFSETQ come from the germline V gene. The CDR3 has 14 residues. This chain's CDR3 is CASASSGIVDEQYF. CDR3 coding DNA: TGCGCCAGCGCATCTAGCGGGATAGTTGACGAGCAGTACTTC.

This clonotype was counted ten times or more. The chain joins TRBV29-1 to TRBJ2-5; D ambiguous. The CDR3 length is 12 residues. CDR1 is SQVTM, CDR2 ANQGSEA, per germline. Trimming pared 8 bases from V and 2 bases from J, leaving 12 bases between. CDR3 region: CSFVRAQETQYF. CDR3 DNA sequence: TGCAGCTTCGTAAGGGCGCAAGAGACCCAGTACTTC. The full variable domain, rest sourced from reference TRBV29-1 and TRBJ2-5, is SAVISQKPSRDICQRGTSLTIQCQVDSQVTMMFWYRQQPGQSLTLIATANQGSEATYESGFVIDKFPISRPNLTFSTLTVSNMSPEDSSIYLCSFVRAQETQYFGPGTRLLVL.

The table lists this clonotype with a few counts. V and J are TRBV7-2 and TRBJ2-7, with 10 positions matching TRBD2. The CDR3 runs to 16 residues. The trim removed 1 base at V and 7 bases at J, leaving 10 bases unmatched. Germline assignment: CDR1 SGHTA and CDR2 FQGNSA. This CDR3 is CASSLGRLAGAGEQYF. The DNA of the CDR3 is TGTGCCAGCAGCTTAGGTCGGCTAGCGGGAGCGGGTGAGCAGTACTTC. The full variable domain, its missing parts supplied by reference TRBV7-2 and TRBJ2-7, is GAGVSQSPSNKVTEKGKDVELRCDPISGHTALYWYRQSLGQGLEFLIYFQGNSAPDKSGLPSDRFSAERTGGSVSTLTIQRTQQEDSAVYLCASSLGRLAGAGEQYFGPGTRLTVT.

This clonotype was seen a few times. V is TRBV25-1 and J is TRBJ2-7, with 7 bases matching TRBD1. The CDR3 contains 16 residues. The germline V gene has CDR1 MGHDK and CDR2 SYGVNS. V shed 6 bases and J 5 bases; nucleotides not matched to a gene: 16. CDR3 region: CASSEQGSPPIHEQYF. CDR3 nucleotides: TGTGCCAGCAGCGAACAGGGGTCGCCCCCCATCCACGAGCAGTACTTC.

V usage is TRBV15 and J usage is TRBJ2-7; 8 bases map to TRBD1. The germline CDR1 and CDR2 sequences are LNHNV and YYDKDF (reference sequence). The CDR3 is 17 residues long. The V and J ends lost 0 bases and 6 bases, in that order; junction bases with no gene match: 13. CDR3 DNA sequence: TGTGCCACCAGCAGAGATGGGATTCGGACAGGGCTTGGCGAGCAGTACTTC. It codes for CATSRDGIRTGLGEQYF.

As to this clonotype: Germline and junction disagree at one end, which may indicate a read error. The chain carries TRBV6-2 or TRBV6-3 and TRBJ1-5; possibly TRBD1 for D (6 bases). The CDR3 has 18 amino acids. Germline V gene sequence: CDR1 MNHEY, CDR2 SVGEGT. This CDR3 reads CTSSYSFPGRGTGQPQHF. The CDR3 nucleotides are TGTACCAGCAGTTACTCTTTCCCGGGCAGGGGAACTGGACAGCCCCAGCATTTT.

There are a few counts of this clonotype. The V gene is TRBV15, the J gene TRBJ2-7; 8 nucleotides agree with TRBD2. This CDR3 contains 14 residues. Losses at the gene ends were 1 base for V and 4 bases for J; bases not matched to a gene: 3. Germline CDR1 LNHNV, CDR2 YYDKDF (reference sequence). The chain's CDR3 is CATSRGSGGYEQYF. CDR3 DNA: TGTGCCACCAGCAGAGGAAGCGGGGGATACGAGCAGTACTTC.